This is a list of T cell receptor beta chains from one sample in a study of blood T cell repertoires in COVID-19. The protocol was immunoSEQ multiplex PCR, while the TCRdb copy is restricted to in-frame clones and leaves out a portion. This table has about 200,000 clones, around 81% appearing once. Sequences were obtained from PBMCs or T cells enriched from blood (not recorded which). The receptors originated from a man in his forties who had recovered from COVID-19. Each CDR3 is given with its conserved first and last residue. The order of the fields is J gene, V gene, CDR3 protein.

TRBJ1-2 TRBV9 CASSAQTGLMGYTF
TRBJ1-6 TRBV28 CASSGGQGINSPLHF
TRBJ1-1 TRBV6-5 CASTKFPHGGTEAFF
TRBJ2-1 TRBV7-2 CASSSSSGSYNEQFF
TRBJ1-2 TRBV3-1/TRBV3-2 CASSQDGNYGYTF
TRBJ2-2 TRBV29-1 CSVNFGTGGTGELFF
TRBJ1-3 TRBV9 CASSQIPGQGSSGNTIYF
TRBJ1-1 TRBV5-1 CASSFKGPDRAAFF
TRBJ2-5 TRBV11-1 CASSLNGGVHETQYF
TRBJ1-1 TRBV13 CASSLIGVGEAFF
TRBJ1-1 TRBV5-1 CASSSRGGTEAFF
TRBJ2-7 TRBV4-3 CASSQLGGAVYEQYF
TRBJ1-5 TRBV7-2 CASSLLTSGNQPQHF
TRBJ1-1 TRBV27 CASTPRGLMNTEAFF
TRBJ2-5 TRBV11-2 CASSFARRDREETQYF
TRBJ1-2 TRBV7-2 CASSRTVTNYGYTF
TRBJ2-5 TRBV5-1 CASSLGPPASGETQYF
TRBJ1-6 TRBV5-4 CASSGGTGQANSPLHF
TRBJ2-1 TRBV5-8 CASSLDISRGISYNEQFF
TRBJ2-2 TRBV30 CAWSERMSTGELFF
TRBJ2-3 TRBV3-1/TRBV3-2 CASSHKSGTSGAGDTQYF
TRBJ1-6 TRBV7-8 CASSEDSNSPLHF
TRBJ1-6 TRBV19 CASSVRTGGRDSPLHF
TRBJ1-2 TRBV19 CASSISRDSYGYTF
TRBJ1-2 TRBV4-2 CASSSGGQGTYGYTF
TRBJ2-5 TRBV30 CAWGAGIATQYF
TRBJ2-1 TRBV4-2 CASSPRDLNNEQFF
TRBJ1-3 TRBV6-5 CASRRNRDSGNTIYF
TRBJ1-1 TRBV10-3 CAIQTGGRNTEAFF
TRBJ1-4 TRBV11-2 CASSLGGGQWIEKLFF
TRBJ1-2 TRBV12-5 CASAQGGSYGYTF
TRBJ1-2 TRBV2 CASSVKQNYGYTF
TRBJ1-3 TRBV4-1 CASSQGERVRGPGNTIYF
TRBJ2-7 TRBV21-1 CASSTSRVLDEQYF
TRBJ1-1 TRBV10-3 CAIRETGTGTGTEAFF
TRBJ2-5 TRBV6-2/TRBV6-3 CASSYNDRDQETQYF
TRBJ2-2 TRBV29-1 CSVRTRGSKIANTGELFF
TRBJ1-2 TRBV3-1/TRBV3-2 CASSHLGQGNYGYTF
TRBJ1-1 TRBV7-8 CASSLMGQTNTEAFF
TRBJ2-3 TRBV5-1 CASSLELAAGGGDTQYF
TRBJ2-2 TRBV11-3 CASSPTLWTSGGLRNGELFF
TRBJ1-4 TRBV7-9 CASRKLTGERTNEKLFF
TRBJ2-6 TRBV9 CASRPGTGGSGANVLTF
TRBJ2-7 TRBV4-1 CASSQRTGSEQYF
TRBJ1-1 TRBV19 CASSGQQGSAEAFF
TRBJ1-1 TRBV5-1 CASSLVDRATEAFF
TRBJ1-5 TRBV29-1 CSVGTGDQPQHF
TRBJ2-5 TRBV27 CASSLGQGGETQYF
TRBJ1-1 TRBV29-1 CSGTGVMNTEAFF
TRBJ1-1 TRBV3-1/TRBV3-2 CASSLGDMGNTEAFF
TRBJ2-2 TRBV18 CASSPSVALALNTGELFF
TRBJ1-6 TRBV5-1 CASSLAGQGLSSPLHF